The next 29 T cell receptor beta chains were all read from a single sample in a study of shared clonotypes between healthy human individuals. Naive CD8 cells, CD45RO-negative and positively selected for CCR7, excluded terminally differentiated effector memory CD45RA+ cells. The method was immunoSEQ multiplex PCR; TCRdb's version includes in-frame clones alone and lacks a portion of them. The sample has about 2.2 million clones; under 95% are singletons. Material: naive CD8+ T cells from PBMCs. The receptors come from a man aged 18-30 years in good health. Some clones in this sample may be carry-over from other donors' samples.

This clone was seen only a few times. This chain joins TRBV27 and TRBJ1-1; a possible D gene is TRBD1 (5 bases). The ends were cut back, 0 bases at V and 0 bases at J, with 8 bases in the middle. Per germline, CDR1 MNHEY and CDR2 SMNVEV (reference sequence). This CDR3 region has 15 residues. CDR3 DNA sequence: TGTGCCAGCAGTTTATCGCCAGGGATGAACACTGAAGCTTTCTTT. Translation gives CASSLSPGMNTEAFF.

This sequence joins TRBV7-8 and TRBJ2-1, with 14 positions matching TRBD2. The germline gives CDR1 SGHVS, CDR2 FQNEAQ. V lost 5 bases, J lost 0 bases, and 6 bases stayed unmatched. The CDR3 loop spans 18 amino acids. CDR3 loop: CASSPGLAGVSSYNEQFF. The CDR3 nucleotides are TGTGCCAGCAGCCCGGGACTAGCGGGAGTGAGCTCCTACAATGAGCAGTTCTTC.

The chain uses TRBV15 and TRBJ2-7, with D possibly matching TRBD1 (5 bases). Germline V CDR1 and CDR2: LNHNV, YYDKDF (reference sequence). The CDR3 has 13 amino acids. Between the trimmed V and J ends, which lost 2 bases and 6 bases, there was a span of 11 bases. As DNA, the CDR3 is TGTGCCACCAGCAGAATACTTGGGGCCGAGCAGTACTTC. It encodes CATSRILGAEQYF.

A word on this clone: Other nucleotide sequences from this sample produce the same CDR3. The V call is TRBV6-5, the J call TRBJ2-1; TRBD2 agrees at 9 bases. This CDR3 spans 15 amino acids. The germline V gene encodes CDR1 MNHEY and CDR2 SVGAGI. The junction had 0 bases not matched to a gene; V was cut back by 0 bases and J by 3 bases. Written as DNA, the CDR3 is TGTGCCAGCAGTTACTCTAGCGGGAGCTACAATGAGCAGTTCTTC. Its protein is CASSYSSGSYNEQFF.

Only one count was recorded for this clone. Other DNA sequences in the same sample also yield this CDR3. This chain connects TRBV28 to TRBJ2-7; TRBD2 agrees at 8 bases. The ends lost 5 bases at V and 2 bases at J; junction bases unmatched: 5. Per germline, CDR1 MDHEN and CDR2 SYDVKM. This CDR3 region has 14 residues. As DNA, the CDR3 is TGTGCCAGCAGTCCTGGGACTAGTACCTACGAGCAGTACTTC. Encoded protein: CASSPGTSTYEQYF.

V usage is TRBV5-5 and J usage is TRBJ2-5; D remains unclear. Trimming left V 0 bases short and J 5 bases short, with 14 bases between. The CDR3 runs 15 residues. Germline CDR1 SGHKS, CDR2 YYEKEE (reference sequence). CDR3 region: CASSLVLSARETQYF. Written as DNA, the CDR3 is TGTGCCAGCAGCTTGGTATTGTCGGCACGGGAGACCCAGTACTTC.

CDR3 sequence reads: CASTSRQGPYNEQFF. CDR3 coding DNA: TGTGCCAGTACCTCAAGGCAGGGGCCCTACAATGAGCAGTTCTTC. The chain has TRBV19 and TRBJ2-1; D perhaps matches TRBD1 (6 bases). The V end lost 7 bases, the J end lost 2 bases, and 15 bases lay between the germline ends. This CDR3 region has 15 residues. Germline CDR1 reads LNHDA; CDR2 reads SQIVND (reference sequence).

The chain carries TRBV19 and TRBJ1-5; a weak D match, TRBD1 (5 bases). The CDR3 loop spans 16 amino acids. Looked up from germline, CDR1 is LNHDA and CDR2 is SQIVND (reference sequence). The germline V and J ends were trimmed by 4 bases and 0 bases, with 13 bases remaining between them. CDR3 loop: CASSRETENSNQPQHF. DNA for the CDR3: TGTGCCAGTAGTAGAGAGACAGAGAATAGCAATCAGCCCCAGCATTTT.

The count of this clone is one. This chain's CDR3 is CASSPGHLTYEQYF. DNA for the CDR3: TGTGCCAGCAGCCCGGGACACCTTACCTACGAGCAGTACTTC. The V gene is TRBV21-1, the J gene TRBJ2-7; the table calls TRBD1, which could not be checked here. TRBV21-1 is assigned pseudogene status. This CDR3 comprises 14 residues.

This clone was counted once. The CDR3 region has the DNA TGCGCCAGCAGCTTGATACGAGGCGGGGAGCTGTTTTTT. Translated, it gives CASSLIRGGELFF. J is TRBJ2-2 and V is TRBV5-1; D gene ambiguous. The CDR3 contains 13 residues. Deletions cut 1 base from V and 7 bases from J, with 8 bases between. The germline V gene has CDR1 SGHRS and CDR2 YFSETQ.

This rearrangement joins TRBV21-1 to TRBJ2-7; the D call in the table, TRBD2, was not verified against the DNA. TRBV21-1 is designated a pseudogene. The CDR3 spans 15 residues. CDR3 DNA sequence: TGTGCCAGCAGCAAATTTAGCGGGAGAAGTGGCGAGCAGTACTTC. Translating gives CASSKFSGRSGEQYF.

The rearrangement uses TRBV5-1 and TRBJ1-4; TRBD1 aligns across 8 bases. V trimming: 4 bases; J trimming: 4 bases; junction bases outside the gene matches: 3. The germline V gene encodes CDR1 SGHRS and CDR2 YFSETQ. The CDR3 extends over 14 amino acids. Written as DNA, the CDR3 is TGCGCCAGCAGCCGGGACAGGATTAATGAAAAACTGTTTTTT. As protein: CASSRDRINEKLFF.

The chain joins TRBV19 to TRBJ2-1, with TRBD2 matching 8 bases. The germline V gene has CDR1 LNHDA and CDR2 SQIVND (reference sequence). V shed 5 bases and J 5 bases; nucleotides not matched to a gene: 5. CDR3 length equals 14 residues. The CDR3, as DNA: TGTGCCAGTAGTCTCACTAGCGGACACAATGAGCAGTTCTTC. This codes for CASSLTSGHNEQFF.

This chain joins TRBV7-9 and TRBJ2-7, with TRBD2 as a possible D gene (6 bases). Trimming removed 5 bases from V and 1 base from J, with 12 bases in between. Germline lookup yields CDR1 SEHNR and CDR2 FQNEAQ (reference sequence). The CDR3 is 14 residues long. CDR3: CASSPMGGSYEQYF. The CDR3 region has the DNA TGTGCCAGCAGCCCTATGGGGGGTTCCTACGAGCAGTACTTC.

In the case of this clone: This CDR3 is also generated by other DNA sequences in the sample. This rearrangement joins TRBV28 to TRBJ2-7; 8 bases map to TRBD1. J gave up 7 bases and V 2 bases, and 7 bases lay outside the gene matches. The CDR3 has 14 residues. Germline CDR1 reads MDHEN; CDR2 reads SYDVKM. DNA for the CDR3: TGTGCCAGCAGTTTAACCGGGACAGGTGGGGAGCAGTACTTC. Residues: CASSLTGTGGEQYF.

The chain combines TRBV28 with TRBJ2-7, with D unclear. The CDR3 is made up of 14 amino acids. Per the germline V gene, CDR1 is MDHEN and CDR2 is SYDVKM. The germline V and J ends were trimmed by 4 bases and 7 bases, with 17 bases remaining between them. The CDR3 reads CASSSTRWVGEQYF. The CDR3 coding sequence is TGTGCCAGCAGTTCTACGAGGTGGGTTGGGGAGCAGTACTTC.

The V call is TRBV5-8, the J call TRBJ2-5; perhaps TRBD2 as D (5 bases). This CDR3 is built from 12 residues. The germline gives CDR1 SGHTS, CDR2 YDEGEE. V was trimmed by 4 bases and J by 11 bases, leaving 15 bases between them. The CDR3 nucleotides are TGTGCCAGCAGCCCAAGACCCGGGGAGCAGTACTTC. Translation: CASSPRPGEQYF.

The chain carries TRBV7-8 and TRBJ1-4; no reliable D call. This CDR3 is 15 amino acids long. CDR1 and CDR2 (germline): SGHVS, FQNEAQ. Trimming stripped 1 base from V and 4 bases from J, with 10 bases between. The CDR3 DNA sequence: TGTGCCAGCAGCTTAGAGGCAGTACTTAATGAAAAACTGTTTTTT. Amino acid sequence: CASSLEAVLNEKLFF.

This sequence joins TRBV27 and TRBJ2-2; 16 bases fit TRBD2. V lost 4 bases and J lost 5; bases outside the gene matches: 10. The CDR3 contains 19 residues. Germline loops: CDR1 MNHEY, CDR2 SMNVEV (reference sequence). CDR3 nucleotide sequence: TGTGCCAGCAGTTCTGCCGGGACTAGCGGGAGGGTCAGGACCGGGGAGCTGTTTTTT. This sequence encodes CASSSAGTSGRVRTGELFF.

The rearrangement links TRBV5-6 to TRBJ2-3; 10 bases agree with TRBD2. Trimming removed 2 bases from V and 3 bases from J; junction bases left unmatched: 6. This CDR3 spans 16 amino acids. CDR1 and CDR2 from the germline V gene are SGHDT and YYEEEE. The CDR3 DNA is TGTGCCAGCAGCTTAGTAGCGGGAGGCCGGACAGATACGCAGTATTTT. This sequence encodes CASSLVAGGRTDTQYF.

The J gene is TRBJ2-7, the V gene TRBV28, with 8 bases lining up with TRBD2. The CDR3 contains 14 residues. The V gene end was trimmed by 8 bases and the J gene end by 5 bases; junction bases not matched to a gene: 11. The germline gives CDR1 MDHEN, CDR2 SYDVKM. The CDR3 nucleotides read TGTGCCAGCTTCGACGGGACTAGGGTCGACGAGCAGTACTTC. The encoded protein is CASFDGTRVDEQYF.

This chain joins TRBV4-3 and TRBJ2-7; 9 bases line up with TRBD2. The ends lost 1 base at V and 6 bases at J; junction bases unmatched: 7. The CDR3 extends over 15 amino acids. Germline V lookup: CDR1 LGHNA, CDR2 YSLEER. The CDR3 DNA reads as TGCGCCAGCAGCCAAGGACTAGCGGTCTTCGGCGAGCAGTACTTC. Encoded protein: CASSQGLAVFGEQYF.

V and J are TRBV18 and TRBJ2-3, with TRBD1 as a possible D gene (6 bases). Trimming shortened V by 8 bases and J by 0 bases, and 18 bases separated the two germline ends. Germline V gives CDR1 KGHSH, CDR2 LQKENI. The CDR3 contains 16 residues. The CDR3 nucleotides read TGTGCCAGCCACCAGGGGACCACATCTAGCACAGATACGCAGTATTTT. Amino acid sequence: CASHQGTTSSTDTQYF.

On this clone itself: An end of the junction does not agree with germline; a read error may underlie this. The sample has other DNA sequences that encode this CDR3 too. DNA for the CDR3: TGCAGCGTCGTACAGGTCCTCCAAGAGACTCAGTACTTC. Encoded protein: CSVVQVLQETQYF. The chain has TRBV29-1 and TRBJ2-5; perhaps TRBD1 as D (5 bases). The germline gives CDR1 SQVTM, CDR2 ANQGSEA. The CDR3 length is 13 residues.

This clone was seen more than once but under ten times. The chain combines TRBV19 with TRBJ2-1; 7 positions agree with TRBD1. Looked up from germline, CDR1 is LNHDA and CDR2 is SQIVND (reference sequence). This CDR3 comprises 11 residues. V was pared by 5 bases and J by 10 bases, with 2 bases of the junction left unmatched. CDR3 protein: CASSWGQEQFF. The CDR3 DNA follows: TGTGCCAGTAGTTGGGGACAGGAGCAGTTCTTC.

Regarding this clone: Sequence at one end of the junction differs from germline and may be a read error. V and J are TRBV7-2 and TRBJ1-1; possibly TRBD1 for D (6 bases). The CDR3 is 15 amino acids. CDR1 and CDR2 from the germline V gene are SGHTA and FQGNSA. The CDR3 bases are TGTGCCAGCAGCGAGGGACACCCCTTCGTCACTGAAGCTTTTTTT. Amino acid sequence: CASSEGHPFVTEAFF.

Comment on this clone: The sample carries other DNA sequences with the same CDR3. The gene calls are TRBV11-3 and TRBJ2-7; D is ambiguous. The CDR3 sequence is 13 residues long. With 5 bases removed from V and 1 base from J, the gap between germline ends came to 9 bases. Germline-derived CDR1 and CDR2 are SGHNT and YENEEA. Written as DNA, the CDR3 is TGTGCCAGCAGCCTCGGGCCGTCCTACGAGCAGTACTTC. Protein: CASSLGPSYEQYF.

The chain links TRBV28 to TRBJ1-1, with TRBD1 as a possible D gene (5 bases). The V gene's germline CDR1 is MDHEN and CDR2 SYDVKM. The V gene lost 1 base and the J gene lost 6 bases, with 12 bases spanning the gap. The CDR3 runs to 14 residues. The CDR3 loop is CASSLFGGIAEAFF. CDR3 sequence (DNA): TGTGCCAGCAGTTTATTCGGGGGTATCGCTGAAGCTTTCTTT.

The V call is TRBV28, the J call TRBJ2-7; no firm D call. This CDR3 has 14 residues. The germline V gene encodes CDR1 MDHEN and CDR2 SYDVKM. Between the trimmed V and J ends, which lost 8 bases and 2 bases, there was a span of 16 bases. The CDR3 loop is CASVNGPGAYEQYF. The CDR3 DNA reads TGTGCCAGCGTAAACGGCCCCGGAGCCTACGAGCAGTACTTC.